The 5 T cell receptor beta chains given below trace back to one sample, sequenced in a study of blood T cell repertoires in COVID-19. Measured with immunoSEQ multiplex PCR; TCRdb has only the in-frame clones, and not every one. The sample lists 100,000 to 120,000 clones, just over 75% occurring once. Sequenced: peripheral blood. The receptors come from a woman older than 75 with acute or convalescent COVID-19.

The chain has TRBV18 and TRBJ2-5; TRBD1 might be the D (5 bases). Germline CDR1 reads KGHSH; CDR2 reads LQKENI. With 3 bases removed from V and 0 bases from J, the gap between germline ends came to 17 bases. The CDR3 is 17 amino acids. The CDR3 DNA is TGTGCCAGCTCACCTTTCTCGGTGGCAGGGAACCAAGAGACCCAGTACTTC. Translated, it gives CASSPFSVAGNQETQYF.

V and J are TRBV5-5 and TRBJ1-1; no clear D. V lost 2 bases, J lost 3 bases, and 8 bases lay in between. The germline CDR1 and CDR2 sequences are SGHKS and YYEKEE (reference sequence). CDR3 length: 13 amino acids. The CDR3 sequence: CASSFDGYTEAFF. DNA for the CDR3: TGTGCCAGCAGCTTTGACGGGTACACTGAAGCTTTCTTT.

J is TRBJ2-2 and V is TRBV9, with 11 bases fitting TRBD2. The CDR3 is 16 amino acids. After removal of 2 bases from V and 5 bases from J, the junction contained 5 bases not matched to a gene. The germline gives CDR1 SGDLS, CDR2 YYNGEE. CDR3 protein: CASSVLAGGLTGELFF. For the CDR3, the DNA is TGTGCCAGCAGCGTGCTAGCGGGAGGCTTAACCGGGGAGCTGTTTTTT.

The chain uses TRBV19 and TRBJ2-2; 10 bases match TRBD1. Germline assignment: CDR1 LNHDA and CDR2 SQIVND (reference sequence). After removal of 6 bases from V and 4 bases from J, the junction contained 2 bases not matched to a gene. This CDR3 contains 14 residues. As DNA, the CDR3 is TGTGCCAGTAGAGACAGGGGGCGCACCGGGGAGCTGTTTTTT. As protein: CASRDRGRTGELFF.

The V gene is TRBV28, the J gene TRBJ2-7; 9 nucleotides line up with TRBD1. Germline CDR1 MDHEN, CDR2 SYDVKM. J gave up 7 bases and V 5 bases, and 12 bases lay outside the gene matches. The CDR3 has 15 residues. CDR3 protein: CASSPPNRGLGEQYF. Here the CDR3 DNA reads TGTGCCAGCAGTCCCCCTAACAGGGGGCTGGGGGAGCAGTACTTC. Filled out from reference TRBV28 and TRBJ2-7, the complete variable domain reads DVKVTQSSRYLVKRTGEKVFLECVQDMDHENMFWYRQDPGLGLRLIYFSYDVKMKEKGDIPEGYSVSREKKERFSLILESASTNQTSMYLCASSPPNRGLGEQYFGPGTRLTVT.